These 28 T cell receptor beta chains came from one sample sequenced in a study of blood T cell repertoires in COVID-19. Assay: immunoSEQ multiplex PCR; the TCRdb copy retains only in-frame clones and omits some. The sample contains a few hundred thousand clones, 75% to 85% of which appear only once. The sequenced material came from peripheral blood. These receptors came from a woman in her seventies with COVID-19, enrolled during active disease.

This chain joins TRBV29-1 and TRBJ1-2; a weak D match, TRBD1 (6 bases). Germline values: CDR1 SQVTM, CDR2 ANQGSEA. The CDR3 has 14 amino acids. V lost 2 bases and J lost 6, with 16 bases in between. For the CDR3, the DNA is TGCAGCGTTGAATCCTGGGCAGGGGTTGATGGCTACACCTTC. Amino acids: CSVESWAGVDGYTF.

Only a few counts were recorded for this clone. The chain joins TRBV2 to TRBJ1-1; no firm D call. The ends were cut back, 0 bases at V and 6 bases at J, with 11 bases in the middle. CDR1 is SNHLY, CDR2 FYNNEI, per germline. The CDR3 sequence is 14 residues long. The CDR3: CASSEAGGRAEAFF. DNA for the CDR3: TGTGCCAGCAGTGAAGCGGGAGGGCGGGCTGAAGCTTTCTTT.

CDR3 protein: CASSWRRGVEKLFF. CDR3 nucleotide sequence: TGTGCCAGCAGTTGGAGGCGCGGAGTTGAAAAACTGTTTTTT. The V call is TRBV6-6, the J call TRBJ1-4; no firm D call. Per the germline V gene, CDR1 is MNHNY and CDR2 is SVGAGI (reference sequence). The CDR3 length is 14 residues. The V and J ends lost 4 bases and 7 bases respectively, with 13 bases between them.

The chain recombines TRBV19 with TRBJ1-5; 8 nucleotides line up with TRBD1. V trimming: 4 bases; J trimming: 7 bases; junction bases outside the gene matches: 3. The CDR3 contains 13 residues. Germline values: CDR1 LNHDA, CDR2 SQIVND (reference sequence). This CDR3 reads CASSKDRDQPQHF. The CDR3 region has the DNA TGTGCCAGTAGTAAGGACAGGGACCAGCCCCAGCATTTT.

This chain connects TRBV27 to TRBJ1-2; TRBD1 matches at 10 bases. Germline V CDR1 and CDR2: MNHEY, SMNVEV (reference sequence). With 4 bases clipped from V and 8 bases from J, the junction kept 7 bases outside the gene matches. The CDR3 runs to 14 residues. DNA for the CDR3: TGTGCCAGCAGTTCCCGCGGGACAGGGGCCGGCTACACCTTC. This codes for CASSSRGTGAGYTF.

This chain joins TRBV25-1 and TRBJ2-7; D remains unclear. Trimming shortened V by 3 bases and J by 4 bases, and 16 bases separated the two germline ends. The CDR3 totals 15 residues. Germline V CDR1 and CDR2: MGHDK, SYGVNS. The CDR3 reads CASSEVAVGYYEQYF. The DNA of the CDR3 is TGTGCCAGCAGTGAGGTCGCCGTGGGCTATTACGAGCAGTACTTC.

Here the CDR3 reads CASSLVVAGVKNEQFF. DNA for the CDR3: TGTGCCAGCAGCTTAGTGGTAGCGGGAGTTAAAAATGAGCAGTTCTTC. J is TRBJ2-1 and V is TRBV11-2; 9 positions match TRBD2. The CDR3 runs to 16 residues. V lost 1 base and J lost 7; bases outside the gene matches: 8. Germline V gene lookup returns CDR1 SGHAT and CDR2 FQNNGV.

The J gene is TRBJ2-2, the V gene TRBV7-2; 8 bases fit TRBD1. This CDR3 comprises 16 residues. Trimming cost V 5 bases and J 3 bases; bases outside gene matches: 8. The germline V gene encodes CDR1 SGHTA and CDR2 FQGNSA. The chain's CDR3 is CASSPRTGHDTGELFF. CDR3 in DNA: TGTGCCAGCAGCCCAAGGACAGGGCATGACACCGGGGAGCTGTTTTTT.

The chain is built from TRBV28 and TRBJ2-1; D is perhaps TRBD1 (7 bases). Germline loops: CDR1 MDHEN, CDR2 SYDVKM. This CDR3 contains 14 residues. V gave up 8 bases and J gave up 4 bases, with 15 bases separating them. The DNA of the CDR3 is TGTGCCAGCTGGCGGAGGGACAGATACAATGAGCAGTTCTTC. Amino acid sequence: CASWRRDRYNEQFF.

The genes are TRBV7-9 and TRBJ2-1; D is uncertain. V was pared by 11 bases and J by 9 bases, with 20 bases between. Looked up from germline, CDR1 is SEHNR and CDR2 is FQNEAQ (reference sequence). The CDR3 has 13 amino acids. The CDR3 DNA reads as TGTGCCTCGGCCCTAGTGCTCCTAGGTGAGCAGTTCTTC. Translated, it gives CASALVLLGEQFF.

V and J are TRBV4-3 and TRBJ2-1; tentatively, D is TRBD1 (5 bases). Germline V gene lookup returns CDR1 LGHNA and CDR2 YSLEER. Trimming left V 4 bases short and J 10 bases short, with 17 bases between. The CDR3 length is 14 residues. CDR3 sequence (DNA): TGCGCCAGCAGCCCGGACGGCCAGGGCAGGGAGCAGTTCTTC. It codes for CASSPDGQGREQFF.

This clone occurred once. The chain couples TRBV11-2 to TRBJ2-1; 11 bases line up with TRBD2. With 5 bases clipped from V and 4 bases from J, the junction kept 7 bases outside the gene matches. This CDR3 is 16 amino acids long. CDR1 SGHAT and CDR2 FQNNGV come from the germline V gene. DNA for the CDR3: TGTGCCAGCAGCAAACTAGCGGGAGTAGAATACAATGAGCAGTTCTTC. Protein product: CASSKLAGVEYNEQFF.

This clone has at least ten counts. This chain joins TRBV19 and TRBJ2-4; maybe TRBD1 (6 bases). This CDR3 has 13 amino acids. Trimming cost V 6 bases and J 8 bases, with 14 bases left between them. Germline CDR1 is LNHDA and CDR2 is SQIVND (reference sequence). CDR3 in DNA: TGTGCCAGTAGCAAGACAGGTTCGGACATTCAGTACTTC. This encodes CASSKTGSDIQYF.

The CDR3, as DNA: TGTGCCAGCACCCGCAGGGAGGTGGATGGCTACACCTTC. Encoded protein: CASTRREVDGYTF. The chain recombines TRBV28 with TRBJ1-2; tentatively, D is TRBD1 (5 bases). Germline CDR1 and CDR2: MDHEN and SYDVKM. The CDR3 loop spans 13 amino acids. Trimming shortened V by 7 bases and J by 6 bases, and 15 bases separated the two germline ends.

The V gene is TRBV10-3, the J gene TRBJ1-1; TRBD1 agrees at 8 bases. The V segment lost 3 bases and the J segment 6 bases; nucleotides outside the gene matches: 12. The CDR3 is made up of 16 amino acids. Germline CDR1 and CDR2: ENHRY and SYGVKD. CDR3: CAISDADRESKAEAFF. The CDR3 DNA reads TGTGCCATCAGTGATGCGGACAGGGAGAGTAAAGCTGAAGCTTTCTTT.

This clone occurred a few times. The V and J genes are TRBV6-2 or TRBV6-3 and TRBJ1-5; a possible D gene is TRBD1 (6 bases). The CDR3 has 15 amino acids. The V end was cut by 2 bases, the J end by 7 bases, with 15 bases between. Germline CDR1 MNHEY, CDR2 SVGEGT. The CDR3 DNA sequence: TGTGCCAGCAGTTACGTCGGGGGGCGTAGCCAGCCCCAGCATTTT. Translated: CASSYVGGRSQPQHF.

V usage is TRBV3-1 (or the pseudogene TRBV3-2) and J usage is TRBJ2-5; 9 bases match TRBD2. The V segment lost 5 bases and the J segment 4 bases; nucleotides outside the gene matches: 8. Germline V CDR1 and CDR2: LGHDT, YNNKEL (reference sequence). The length of the CDR3 is 15 residues. CDR3 loop: CASSKGREGRETQYF. CDR3 in DNA: TGTGCCAGCAGCAAGGGGCGGGAGGGAAGAGAGACCCAGTACTTC.

In its sample, this clone was seen a few times. The V call is TRBV29-1, the J call TRBJ1-5; no reliable D call. The CDR3 has 13 amino acids. CDR1 and CDR2 (germline): SQVTM, ANQGSEA. Trimming removed 7 bases at V and 2 bases at J, with 12 bases between. Written as DNA, the CDR3 is TGCAGCGCCGGGAGCGGAGGCAATCAGCCCCAGCATTTT. Its translation: CSAGSGGNQPQHF.

The rearrangement links TRBV29-1 to TRBJ1-1; D not certain. There are 14 residues in the CDR3. Trimming pared 6 bases from V and 2 bases from J, leaving 16 bases between. Germline V gene data show CDR1 as SQVTM and CDR2 as ANQGSEA. The DNA for the CDR3 is TGCAGCGTCCATACACAGTCAGGTAACACTGAAGCTTTCTTT. It specifies CSVHTQSGNTEAFF.

J is TRBJ2-1 and V is TRBV28; 12 bases are shared with TRBD2. In germline, CDR1 is MDHEN, CDR2 SYDVKM. The CDR3 length is 19 residues. Trimming at V came to 2 bases and at J to 0 bases, leaving 8 bases not matched to a gene. The DNA of the CDR3 is TGTGCCAGCAGTTTAACAGGACTAGCGGGACCCTACTCCTACAATGAGCAGTTCTTC. It specifies CASSLTGLAGPYSYNEQFF. Based on the CDR3 plus reference TRBV28 and TRBJ2-1, the full variable domain is DVKVTQSSRYLVKRTGEKVFLECVQDMDHENMFWYRQDPGLGLRLIYFSYDVKMKEKGDIPEGYSVSREKKERFSLILESASTNQTSMYLCASSLTGLAGPYSYNEQFFGPGTRLTVL.

The gene calls are TRBV7-9 and TRBJ2-5, with D perhaps TRBD2 (5 bases). Germline-derived CDR1 and CDR2 are SEHNR and FQNEAQ (reference sequence). CDR3 length: 14 residues. V was clipped by 3 bases and J by 0 bases, with 8 bases between them. Here the CDR3 DNA reads TGTGCCAGCAGCTTTTCGGGGTACCAAGAGACCCAGTACTTC. Translated, it gives CASSFSGYQETQYF.

J is TRBJ1-1 and V is TRBV7-2, with D possibly TRBD1 on 6 matching bases. CDR1 and CDR2 from the germline V gene are SGHTA and FQGNSA. The CDR3 is made up of 13 amino acids. V lost 3 bases to trimming and J lost 5 bases, with 10 bases between them. CDR3 in amino acids: CASSLIQGTEAFF. The DNA of the CDR3 is TGTGCCAGCAGCTTGATTCAGGGGACTGAAGCTTTCTTT.

The chain combines TRBV14 with TRBJ1-2; 8 nucleotides align to TRBD1. V dropped 1 base and J dropped 3; count of bases not matched to a gene: 4. Germline CDR1 SGHDN, CDR2 FVKESK. This CDR3 is 15 amino acids long. The CDR3 sequence: CASSQVDRGDYGYTF. The DNA for the CDR3 is TGTGCCAGCAGCCAAGTTGACAGGGGTGACTATGGCTACACCTTC. The variable domain in full, completed from reference TRBV14 and TRBJ1-2, reads EAGVTQFPSHSVIEKGQTVTLRCDPISGHDNLYWYRRVMGKEIKFLLHFVKESKQDESGMPNNRFLAERTGGTYSTLKVQPAELEDSGVYFCASSQVDRGDYGYTFGSGTRLTVV.

V gene TRBV4-1 combines with J gene TRBJ2-7, with 11 nucleotides matching TRBD1. Germline V CDR1 and CDR2: MGHRA, YSYEKL. Unmatched junction bases numbered 10, after V lost 5 bases and J lost 4 bases. There are 16 residues in the CDR3. CDR3 amino acids: CASSVDRDRGYYEQYF. Written as DNA, the CDR3 is TGCGCCAGCAGCGTTGACCGGGACAGGGGGTATTACGAGCAGTACTTC.

The chain carries TRBV6-5 and TRBJ2-7; 7 bases map to TRBD1. The length of the CDR3 is 16 residues. Per germline, CDR1 MNHEY and CDR2 SVGAGI. Trimming removed 0 bases from V and 6 bases from J; junction bases left unmatched: 11. CDR3 DNA: TGTGCCAGCAGTTACTCGCTGACAGGGTTTGGTCGCGAGCAGTACTTC. Translating gives CASSYSLTGFGREQYF.

The chain uses TRBV7-2 and TRBJ2-3, with 7 nucleotides matching TRBD2. Germline CDR1 reads SGHTA; CDR2 reads FQGNSA. The J segment lost 2 bases and the V segment lost 7 bases, leaving 9 bases of the junction unmatched. This CDR3 has 15 amino acids. The CDR3 region is CASKRPGLNTDTQYF. In DNA form, the CDR3 reads TGTGCCAGCAAGAGACCGGGACTAAACACAGATACGCAGTATTTT.

The rearrangement joins TRBV19 to TRBJ2-7; 10 nucleotides agree with TRBD2. Germline V gene data show CDR1 as LNHDA and CDR2 as SQIVND (reference sequence). J lost 6 bases, V lost 3 bases, and 8 bases had no gene match. This CDR3 is built from 15 residues. The CDR3 DNA sequence: TGTGCCAGTAGTATCACGCTAGCGGGAGTCGGCGAGCAGTACTTC. Its translation is CASSITLAGVGEQYF. Combining the CDR3 with reference TRBV19 and TRBJ2-7 gives the whole variable domain DGGITQSPKYLFRKEGQNVTLSCEQNLNHDAMYWYRQDPGQGLRLIYYSQIVNDFQKGDIAEGYSVSREKKESFPLTVTSAQKNPTAFYLCASSITLAGVGEQYFGPGTRLTVT.

The chain's CDR3 is CATRGGEGGYTF. CDR3 bases: TGTGCCACTAGAGGAGGGGAGGGTGGCTACACCTTC. The genes are TRBV27 and TRBJ1-2, with D maybe TRBD1 (5 bases). The V and J ends lost 10 bases and 7 bases respectively, with 16 bases between them. Looked up from germline, CDR1 is MNHEY and CDR2 is SMNVEV (reference sequence). This CDR3 has 12 amino acids.